The 32 T cell receptor beta chains below come from one sample, sequenced in a study of CD8+ T cells in alopecia areata. The sequencing template was cDNA reverse transcribed from extracted RNA. This table comes from immunoSEQ multiplex PCR, and its TCRdb copy is limited to in-frame clones, with some not included. Of over 80,000 clones in the sample, roughly 45% were seen once. Treatment reported: oral pan-JAK inhibitor, 5-10 mg twice daily. The material was CD8+ T cells sorted from blood, obtained at week 24, from a patient treated with tofacitinib. These receptors originate from a human donor with alopecia areata.

This clone has more than one count but fewer than ten. The CDR3: CASSQENQPQHF. The CDR3 DNA follows: TGCGCCAGCAGCCAAGAGAATCAGCCCCAGCATTTT. The J gene is TRBJ1-5, the V gene TRBV4-3, with D unresolved. Looked up from germline, CDR1 is LGHNA and CDR2 is YSLEER. V lost 0 bases to trimming and J lost 4 bases, with 1 base between them. This CDR3 is built from 12 residues.

This clone has ten or more counts. This sequence joins TRBV6-5 and TRBJ1-1, with D unclear. The CDR3 covers 13 residues. V shed 6 bases and J shed 1 base, with 9 bases lying between them. The germline V gene encodes CDR1 MNHEY and CDR2 SVGAGI. CDR3 region: CASSHTENTEAFF. In DNA form, the CDR3 reads TGTGCCAGCAGCCATACAGAGAACACTGAAGCTTTCTTT.

About this clone itself: The sample carries other DNA sequences with the same CDR3. The V call is TRBV30, the J call TRBJ2-7; D gene ambiguous. Trimming took 0 bases from V and 7 from J, leaving 4 bases between them. This CDR3 is built from 10 residues. Germline CDR1 GTSNPN, CDR2 SVGIG (reference sequence). CDR3 DNA sequence: TGTGCCTGGAGTGTAGGGGAGCAGTACTTC. This translates into CAWSVGEQYF. Based on the CDR3 plus reference TRBV30 and TRBJ2-7, the full variable domain is SQTIHQWPATLVQPVGSPLSLECTVEGTSNPNLYWYRQAAGRGLQLLFYSVGIGQISSEVPQNLSASRPQDRQFILSSKKLLLSDSGFYLCAWSVGEQYFGPGTRLTVT.

The chain is built from TRBV29-1 and TRBJ1-2; no clear D. Trimming took 5 bases from V and 2 from J, leaving 12 bases between them. CDR1 SQVTM and CDR2 ANQGSEA come from the germline V gene. The CDR3 contains 13 residues. CDR3 residues: CSVSGGANYGYTF. CDR3 bases: TGCAGCGTTAGCGGTGGCGCCAACTATGGCTACACCTTC.

As DNA, the CDR3 is TGCGCCAGCAGCTTCCCGGGACAGGGGATTTCAGATACGCAGTATTTT. This codes for CASSFPGQGISDTQYF. This rearrangement joins TRBV5-1 to TRBJ2-3; 10 bases agree with TRBD1. V trimming: 2 bases; J trimming: 4 bases; junction bases outside the gene matches: 7. The CDR3 extends over 16 amino acids. The germline CDR1 and CDR2 sequences are SGHRS and YFSETQ.

V usage is TRBV2 and J usage is TRBJ2-1, with no clear D. The germline V gene has CDR1 SNHLY and CDR2 FYNNEI. CDR3 length: 15 residues. Trimming pared 3 bases from V and 2 bases from J, leaving 11 bases between. The CDR3: CASSEGFPTYNEQFF. CDR3 bases: TGTGCCAGCAGTGAGGGGTTCCCCACCTACAATGAGCAGTTCTTC.

The V call is TRBV27, the J call TRBJ2-1, with no clear D. V lost 5 bases and J 4 bases, leaving 12 bases between the germline ends. CDR1 is MNHEY and CDR2 is SMNVEV in the germline V gene (reference sequence). The CDR3 has 14 amino acids. The CDR3 loop reads CASSPGLYYNEQFF. The CDR3 DNA reads TGTGCCAGCAGTCCTGGCCTTTATTACAATGAGCAGTTCTTC.

This rearrangement joins TRBV7-9 to TRBJ2-1, with 9 bases fitting TRBD2. The CDR3 consists of 14 residues. Germline CDR1 SEHNR, CDR2 FQNEAQ (reference sequence). With 1 base clipped from V and 12 bases from J, the junction kept 7 bases outside the gene matches. The CDR3 DNA reads TGTGCCAGCAGCTTAGTGGTAGCGGGAGAAGCGCAGTTCTTC. Its protein is CASSLVVAGEAQFF.

This clone has just a few counts. The chain uses TRBV4-1 and TRBJ1-2, with 10 bases lining up with TRBD1. This CDR3 has 13 amino acids. Germline CDR1 reads MGHRA; CDR2 reads YSYEKL. The J segment lost 8 bases and the V segment lost 7 bases, leaving 7 bases of the junction unmatched. The CDR3 sequence is CASNDRGLLGYTF. CDR3 nucleotide sequence: TGCGCCAGCAATGACAGGGGGCTCTTGGGCTACACCTTC.

V gene TRBV5-1 combines with J gene TRBJ2-5; perhaps TRBD1 as D (6 bases). This CDR3 contains 13 residues. V was pared by 4 bases and J by 5 bases, with 12 bases between. Germline loops: CDR1 SGHRS, CDR2 YFSETQ. The CDR3 region is CASSPGTTETQYF. The CDR3 DNA sequence: TGCGCCAGCAGCCCCGGGACAACGGAGACCCAGTACTTC.

The chain is built from TRBV2 and TRBJ2-6; the D gene is possibly TRBD2 (5 bases). The CDR3 is 15 residues long. From germline, CDR1 is SNHLY and CDR2 FYNNEI. The germline V and J ends were trimmed by 0 bases and 9 bases, with 12 bases remaining between them. The DNA of the CDR3 is TGTGCCAGCAGTGAAGCGTCGTGGGCGGGCAACGTCCTGACTTTC. It yields the protein CASSEASWAGNVLTF.

The CDR3 DNA follows: TGTGCCAGCAGTGATAGGAGCTTTAACACCGGGGAGCTGTTTTTT. Its translation: CASSDRSFNTGELFF. The chain recombines TRBV6-1 with TRBJ2-2; no firm D call. The CDR3 has 15 residues. Trimming left V 3 bases short and J 2 bases short, with 10 bases between. CDR1 MNHNS and CDR2 SASEGT come from the germline V gene.

DNA of the CDR3: TGTGCCAGCAGCTGGACAGGAACTGAAGCTTTCTTT. Protein: CASSWTGTEAFF. The chain recombines TRBV11-2 with TRBJ1-1, with 7 bases fitting TRBD1. CDR3 length equals 12 residues. Germline CDR1 reads SGHAT; CDR2 reads FQNNGV. J lost 5 bases, V lost 4 bases, and 1 base had no gene match.

This chain joins TRBV27 and TRBJ1-1; 7 bases fit TRBD1. The CDR3 totals 11 residues. V lost 6 bases and J lost 8; bases outside the gene matches: 3. Per germline, CDR1 MNHEY and CDR2 SMNVEV (reference sequence). The CDR3 loop is CASRRGQEAFF. As DNA, the CDR3 is TGTGCCAGCAGGAGGGGACAGGAAGCTTTCTTT.

The chain employs TRBV2 and TRBJ2-5; 8 bases are a match to TRBD2. Trimming at V came to 4 bases and at J to 0 bases, leaving 10 bases not matched to a gene. This CDR3 comprises 17 residues. The germline CDR1 and CDR2 sequences are SNHLY and FYNNEI. This CDR3 is CASSGRLAQMYQETQYF. The DNA of the CDR3 is TGTGCCAGCAGTGGAAGACTAGCGCAAATGTACCAAGAGACCCAGTACTTC. The whole variable domain, filled in from reference TRBV2 and TRBJ2-5, reads EPEVTQTPSHQVTQMGQEVILRCVPISNHLYFYWYRQILGQKVEFLVSFYNNEISEKSEIFDDQFSVERPDGSNFTLKIRSTKLEDSAMYFCASSGRLAQMYQETQYFGPGTRLLVL.

This chain links TRBV9 with TRBJ2-2; 10 bases line up with TRBD1. Trimming took 2 bases from V and 4 from J; bases not matched to a gene: 2. There are 15 residues in the CDR3. Per the germline V gene, CDR1 is SGDLS and CDR2 is YYNGEE. The CDR3 protein is CASSVGDRGTGELFF. The CDR3, as DNA: TGTGCCAGCAGCGTTGGGGACAGGGGCACCGGGGAGCTGTTTTTT.

This rearrangement joins TRBV27 to TRBJ2-7; D is unresolved. The V end lost 0 bases, the J end lost 7 bases, and 4 bases lay between the germline ends. Looked up from germline, CDR1 is MNHEY and CDR2 is SMNVEV (reference sequence). The CDR3 has 11 residues. Here the CDR3 DNA reads TGTGCCAGCAGTTTATCGGGAGAGCAGTACTTC. Translating it yields CASSLSGEQYF.

The V call is TRBV7-9, the J call TRBJ2-7; unclear D gene. Germline lookup yields CDR1 SEHNR and CDR2 FQNEAQ (reference sequence). Trimming pared 4 bases from V and 2 bases from J, leaving 6 bases between. The CDR3 consists of 12 residues. The CDR3, as DNA: TGTGCCAGCAGCTACGACGCCTACGAGCAGTACTTC. Translated: CASSYDAYEQYF.

This chain links TRBV5-1 with TRBJ1-2; maybe TRBD1 (5 bases). V was trimmed by 4 bases and J by 5 bases, leaving 12 bases between them. The CDR3 spans 13 residues. Looked up from germline, CDR1 is SGHRS and CDR2 is YFSETQ. The CDR3 coding sequence is TGCGCCAGCAGCGGGGCCCCAGATTATGGCTACACCTTC. Protein product: CASSGAPDYGYTF.

This clone occurred a few times. J is TRBJ2-5 and V is TRBV6-4; D is perhaps TRBD2 (5 bases). The germline V gene encodes CDR1 MRHNA and CDR2 SNTAGT. CDR3 size: 13 residues. V lost 5 bases and J lost 4, with 11 bases in between. Here the CDR3 DNA reads TGTGCCAGCAGTCTTGGACTCGGAGAGACCCAGTACTTC. Its translation: CASSLGLGETQYF.

This chain joins TRBV4-3 and TRBJ2-7, with 10 bases fitting TRBD1. V gave up 4 bases and J gave up 2 bases; unmatched junction bases: 2. The germline V gene has CDR1 LGHNA and CDR2 YSLEER. The CDR3 spans 14 residues. Written as DNA, the CDR3 is TGCGCCAGCAGCCCGGGACAGGGGACCTACGAGCAGTACTTC. Its translation is CASSPGQGTYEQYF.

This clone has just one count. The J gene is TRBJ2-2, the V gene TRBV5-1; D may correspond to TRBD1 or TRBD2 (5 bases each). CDR3 length: 13 amino acids. V lost 4 bases, J lost 6 bases, and 10 bases lay in between. In germline, CDR1 is SGHRS, CDR2 YFSETQ. Written as DNA, the CDR3 is TGCGCCAGCAGCCTGGGGGTTGCCGGGGAGCTGTTTTTT. Translating it yields CASSLGVAGELFF.

V and J are TRBV5-6 and TRBJ1-1; D remains unclear. Germline V gene data show CDR1 as SGHDT and CDR2 as YYEEEE. Trimming took 0 bases from V and 7 from J, leaving 7 bases between them. The CDR3 runs to 12 residues. This chain's CDR3 is CASSLGASEAFF. As DNA, the CDR3 is TGTGCCAGCAGCTTGGGGGCCAGTGAAGCTTTCTTT. Combining the CDR3 with reference TRBV5-6 and TRBJ1-1 gives the whole variable domain DAGVTQSPTHLIKTRGQQVTLRCSPKSGHDTVSWYQQALGQGPQFIFQYYEEEERQRGNFPDRFSGHQFPNYSSELNVNALLLGDSALYLCASSLGASEAFFGQGTRLTVV.

This clone turned up a few times. This chain uses TRBV29-1 with TRBJ2-5, with D unresolved. Germline CDR1 reads SQVTM; CDR2 reads ANQGSEA. Trimming removed 1 base at V and 4 bases at J, with 10 bases between. The CDR3 extends over 13 amino acids. CDR3 region: CSVEAVVSETQYF. The CDR3 region has the DNA TGCAGCGTTGAAGCAGTTGTTTCAGAGACCCAGTACTTC.

This clone was detected a few times. The chain employs TRBV18 and TRBJ1-5, with D tentatively TRBD1 (6 bases). V was cut by 5 bases and J by 14 bases, with 19 bases left in between. The CDR3 contains 13 residues. Looked up from germline, CDR1 is KGHSH and CDR2 is LQKENI. For the CDR3, the DNA is TGTGCCAGCTCAGAGGGGGGCAGAGGTCACGAGCATTTT. Protein: CASSEGGRGHEHF.

The rearrangement uses TRBV30 and TRBJ1-1; 8 nucleotides agree with TRBD1. The CDR3 length is 14 residues. J was trimmed by 4 bases and V by 0 bases; bases with no gene match: 4. Germline V gives CDR1 GTSNPN, CDR2 SVGIG (reference sequence). This chain's CDR3 is CAWSVQTGATEAFF. As DNA, the CDR3 is TGTGCCTGGAGTGTACAGACAGGGGCCACTGAAGCTTTCTTT.

The chain has TRBV4-3 and TRBJ2-1; the match to TRBD1 covers 7 bases. This CDR3 comprises 16 residues. The junction had 11 bases not matched to a gene; V was cut back by 0 bases and J by 9 bases. Per the germline V gene, CDR1 is LGHNA and CDR2 is YSLEER. The CDR3 is CASSQEGQLGSGEQFF. In DNA form, the CDR3 reads TGCGCCAGCAGCCAAGAGGGACAGCTAGGGTCCGGTGAGCAGTTCTTC.

V usage is TRBV7-9 and J usage is TRBJ2-1; D is perhaps TRBD2 (5 bases). CDR1 and CDR2 from the germline V gene are SEHNR and FQNEAQ (reference sequence). The germline V and J ends were trimmed by 4 bases and 3 bases, with 13 bases remaining between them. The CDR3 is 15 residues long. The CDR3 bases are TGTGCCAGCAGCTCCGGGGAGTCCGTCTACAATGAGCAGTTCTTC. This translates into CASSSGESVYNEQFF.

The chain carries TRBV2 and TRBJ2-7, with 8 nucleotides matching TRBD1. The J segment lost 2 bases and the V segment lost 5 bases, leaving 5 bases of the junction unmatched. This CDR3 contains 14 residues. Germline V lookup: CDR1 SNHLY, CDR2 FYNNEI. The CDR3 bases are TGTGCCAGCAGTCGACAGGGGTTCCCCTACGAGCAGTACTTC. It specifies CASSRQGFPYEQYF.

CDR3 bases: TGTGCCAGCAGCGAAAGCTCTGGAAACACCATATATTTT. Its translation: CASSESSGNTIYF. The V gene is TRBV9, the J gene TRBJ1-3; D gene ambiguous. In germline, CDR1 is SGDLS, CDR2 YYNGEE. V was cut by 3 bases and J by 0 bases, with 4 bases left in between. CDR3 length: 13 residues.

The V and J genes are TRBV6-1 and TRBJ2-5; 7 bases are a match to TRBD2. The CDR3 extends over 13 amino acids. The V gene's germline CDR1 is MNHNS and CDR2 SASEGT. Trimming cost V 6 bases and J 2 bases; bases outside gene matches: 3. The DNA of the CDR3 is TGTGCCAGCAGACAGCGGGGACAAGAGACCCAGTACTTC. Amino acid sequence: CASRQRGQETQYF.

This clone was counted a few times. The gene calls are TRBV14 and TRBJ2-3, with D unresolved. The germline V gene encodes CDR1 SGHDN and CDR2 FVKESK. The V and J ends lost 2 bases and 1 base respectively, with 7 bases between them. The CDR3 contains 14 residues. Here the CDR3 DNA reads TGTGCCAGCAGCCAACAAGGACGCACAGATACGCAGTATTTT. This codes for CASSQQGRTDTQYF.